This T cell receptor beta chain was captured in a study of blood T cell repertoires in COVID-19. As for the study in general: Acute and convalescent COVID-19 samples came from the United States, Italy and Spain.

Study processing details: Researchers report that nucleated cell counts were estimated from reference gene primer amplification. The assay was immunoSEQ multiplex PCR, and TCRdb's table has in-frame clones only and misses some. Clonal size and the V and J genes are those of that table, whereas D and trimming came from the DNA. Of roughly 290,000 clones detected, around 91% appear once; the ten largest clones hold around 1.7%. The ends were cut back, 4 bases at V and 4 bases at J, with 17 bases in the middle. The CDR3 extends over 15 amino acids. Germline CDR1 is SGHTS and CDR2 is YDEGEE. The V and J genes are TRBV5-8 and TRBJ1-2; D might be TRBD1 (5 bases). This receptor was taken from a woman in her late teens or twenties with acute COVID-19. The sequencing input was PBMCs or T cells enriched from blood (not recorded which). The DNA of the CDR3 is TGTGCCAGCAGCCCGGGACTCCAAAAAAGCTATGGCTACACCTTC. Its protein product is CASSPGLQKSYGYTF.